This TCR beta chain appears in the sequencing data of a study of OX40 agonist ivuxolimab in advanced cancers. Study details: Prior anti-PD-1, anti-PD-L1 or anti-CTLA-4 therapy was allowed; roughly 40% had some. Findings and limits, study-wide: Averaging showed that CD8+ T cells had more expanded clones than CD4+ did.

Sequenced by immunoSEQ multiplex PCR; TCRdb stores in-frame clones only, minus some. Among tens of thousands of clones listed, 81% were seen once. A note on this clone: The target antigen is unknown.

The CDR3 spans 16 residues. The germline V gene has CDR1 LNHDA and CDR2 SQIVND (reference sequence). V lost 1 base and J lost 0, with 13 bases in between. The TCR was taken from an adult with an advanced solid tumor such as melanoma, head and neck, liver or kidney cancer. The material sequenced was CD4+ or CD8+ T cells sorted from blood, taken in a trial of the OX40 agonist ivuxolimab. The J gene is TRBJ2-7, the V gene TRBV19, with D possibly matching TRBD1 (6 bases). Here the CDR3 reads CASSIVRTALSYEQYF. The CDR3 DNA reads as TGTGCCAGTAGTATAGTTCGGACAGCGCTCTCCTACGAGCAGTACTTC.